The 21 T cell receptor beta chains given below trace back to one sample, sequenced in a study of cytomegalovirus exposure and HLA in healthy donors. The PCR ran on 60 Vbeta and 13 Jbeta primers. Sequencing used immunoSEQ multiplex PCR; TCRdb keeps in-frame clones, though not all of them. Reported are 100,000 to 150,000 clones; the ten largest clones contain about 2.3%. The specimen sequenced was PBMCs. Receptors originate from a man aged 40-55 years in good health and CMV-seronegative.

The chain joins TRBV9 to TRBJ2-2; TRBD1 might be the D (6 bases). The germline V gene has CDR1 SGDLS and CDR2 YYNGEE. Trimming cost V 4 bases and J 0 bases, with 13 bases left between them. The CDR3 covers 16 residues. The CDR3 here is CASSFPGTSNTGELFF. The CDR3 DNA reads TGTGCCAGCAGCTTCCCCGGGACATCGAACACCGGGGAGCTGTTTTTT.

CDR3 loop: CASSLGGSDTGELFF. The DNA for the CDR3 is TGTGCCAGCAGCTTGGGCGGGAGCGACACCGGGGAGCTGTTTTTT. The chain carries TRBV11-3 and TRBJ2-2; 7 bases map to TRBD2. This CDR3 is 15 amino acids long. In germline, CDR1 is SGHNT, CDR2 YENEEA. Germline trimming cut 3 bases from V and 3 bases from J; bases unmatched to any gene: 4.

This chain connects TRBV2 to TRBJ2-7; TRBD1 might be the D (6 bases). This CDR3 has 11 amino acids. Germline-derived CDR1 and CDR2 are SNHLY and FYNNEI. Trimming pared 4 bases from V and 8 bases from J, leaving 9 bases between. CDR3 DNA: TGTGCCAGCAGTGGGACAGTGCAGCAGTACTTC. Translated: CASSGTVQQYF.

The genes are TRBV5-4 and TRBJ2-7; 9 nucleotides align to TRBD2. Trimming cost V 0 bases and J 7 bases; bases outside gene matches: 5. Per the germline V gene, CDR1 is SGHNT and CDR2 is YYREEE (reference sequence). This CDR3 region has 14 residues. CDR3 DNA sequence: TGTGCCAGCAGCTTGGTTAGCGGGAGTCGAGAGCAGTACTTC. Residues: CASSLVSGSREQYF.

The chain has TRBV27 and TRBJ2-7; perhaps TRBD1 as D (6 bases). This CDR3 is 14 amino acids long. V lost 3 bases and J lost 4, with 13 bases in between. CDR1 MNHEY and CDR2 SMNVEV come from the germline V gene (reference sequence). CDR3 in amino acids: CASSLRGQIYEQYF. CDR3 nucleotide sequence: TGTGCCAGCAGTTTGCGTGGACAGATATACGAGCAGTACTTC.

The rearrangement uses TRBV2 and TRBJ2-5; TRBD1 is a possible D gene (6 bases). With 11 bases removed from V and 7 bases from J, the gap between germline ends came to 26 bases. This CDR3 comprises 15 residues. Germline V lookup: CDR1 SNHLY, CDR2 FYNNEI. CDR3 protein: CAFSGAMGATGTQYF. In nucleotides, the CDR3 is TGTGCCTTCTCCGGGGCTATGGGGGCGACAGGGACCCAGTACTTC.

The chain has TRBV6-6 and TRBJ2-1; maybe TRBD1 (5 bases). Germline assignment: CDR1 MNHNY and CDR2 SVGAGI (reference sequence). The CDR3 is 13 amino acids. The V end lost 6 bases, the J end lost 4 bases, and 10 bases lay between the germline ends. The chain's CDR3 is CASSKDRYNEQFF. DNA for the CDR3: TGTGCCAGCAGCAAAGACAGATACAATGAGCAGTTCTTC.

The genes are TRBV11-2 and TRBJ1-4; maybe TRBD1 (6 bases). Trimming left V 5 bases short and J 7 bases short, with 17 bases between. CDR3 size: 15 residues. In germline, CDR1 is SGHAT, CDR2 FQNNGV. CDR3 residues: CASSRERGGPEKLFF. The CDR3 DNA is TGTGCCAGCAGCAGAGAGAGGGGGGGGCCTGAAAAACTGTTTTTT.

The chain joins TRBV19 to TRBJ1-5; 8 bases line up with TRBD1. After removal of 6 bases from V and 0 bases from J, the junction contained 7 bases not matched to a gene. The CDR3 runs to 16 residues. CDR1 and CDR2 from the germline V gene are LNHDA and SQIVND (reference sequence). The CDR3 loop reads CASSDRGAYSNQPQHF. The CDR3 DNA reads as TGTGCCAGTAGCGACAGGGGTGCTTATAGCAATCAGCCCCAGCATTTT.

This chain links TRBV28 with TRBJ1-1; 11 nucleotides match TRBD1. CDR1 is MDHEN and CDR2 is SYDVKM in the germline V gene. The CDR3 is 15 residues long. V gave up 4 bases and J gave up 4 bases; unmatched junction bases: 5. The CDR3 sequence: CASSSPGTGGTEAFF. CDR3 DNA sequence: TGTGCCAGCAGTTCGCCCGGGACAGGGGGCACTGAAGCTTTCTTT.

The genes are TRBV6-6 and TRBJ2-2; 7 bases map to TRBD1. This CDR3 is 15 amino acids long. With 2 bases clipped from V and 3 bases from J, the junction kept 3 bases outside the gene matches. CDR1 and CDR2 from the germline V gene are MNHNY and SVGAGI (reference sequence). CDR3 bases: TGTGCCAGCAGTTACAAAGGGGGCGACACCGGGGAGCTGTTTTTT. It encodes CASSYKGGDTGELFF.

CDR3 coding DNA: TGTGCCAGTAGTATCGGACAGTACCAAGAGACCCAGTACTTC. Protein sequence: CASSIGQYQETQYF. J is TRBJ2-5 and V is TRBV19; TRBD1 is a possible D gene (6 bases). The ends were cut back, 3 bases at V and 0 bases at J, with 8 bases in the middle. CDR1 is LNHDA and CDR2 is SQIVND in the germline V gene (reference sequence). This CDR3 has 14 residues. The whole variable domain, remainder taken from reference TRBV19 and TRBJ2-5, is DGGITQSPKYLFRKEGQNVTLSCEQNLNHDAMYWYRQDPGQGLRLIYYSQIVNDFQKGDIAEGYSVSREKKESFPLTVTSAQKNPTAFYLCASSIGQYQETQYFGPGTRLLVL.

The rearrangement links TRBV25-1 to TRBJ2-7; TRBD2 aligns across 10 bases. The ends lost 2 bases at V and 0 bases at J; junction bases unmatched: 4. From germline, CDR1 is MGHDK and CDR2 SYGVNS. The CDR3 is made up of 16 amino acids. This CDR3 is CASSESGRASSYEQYF. CDR3 nucleotides: TGTGCCAGCAGTGAAAGCGGGAGGGCCAGCTCCTACGAGCAGTACTTC.

This chain connects TRBV6-1 to TRBJ2-1, with 8 nucleotides matching TRBD1. Germline lookup yields CDR1 MNHNS and CDR2 SASEGT. The CDR3 has 15 residues. The V and J ends lost 6 bases and 4 bases, in that order; junction bases with no gene match: 8. The CDR3 sequence is CASSGSTGEYNEQFF. CDR3 in DNA: TGTGCCAGCAGCGGATCGACAGGGGAATACAATGAGCAGTTCTTC.

The rearrangement joins TRBV27 to TRBJ2-1; 8 bases fit TRBD2. The junction had 4 bases not matched to a gene; V was cut back by 1 base and J by 2 bases. Germline assignment: CDR1 MNHEY and CDR2 SMNVEV (reference sequence). There are 16 residues in the CDR3. The CDR3 region is CASSLLTSGTYNEQFF. The CDR3, as DNA: TGTGCCAGCAGTTTATTAACTAGCGGAACCTACAATGAGCAGTTCTTC.

The rearrangement uses TRBV29-1 and TRBJ2-3; TRBD2 matches at 7 bases. Per germline, CDR1 SQVTM and CDR2 ANQGSEA. The CDR3 is made up of 14 amino acids. V was clipped by 2 bases and J by 5 bases; unmatched bases: 7. Here the CDR3 reads CSVEKGASGDTQYF. CDR3 DNA sequence: TGCAGCGTTGAAAAGGGTGCTAGCGGAGATACGCAGTATTTT.

The CDR3 nucleotides read TGTGCCACCAGCAGGGGCACAGGGACCCACACAGATACGCAGTATTTT. It encodes CATSRGTGTHTDTQYF. The rearrangement links TRBV15 to TRBJ2-3; D perhaps matches TRBD1 (6 bases). Germline CDR1 reads LNHNV; CDR2 reads YYDKDF (reference sequence). Trimming pared 3 bases from V and 2 bases from J, leaving 15 bases between. The CDR3 has 16 amino acids.

The rearrangement uses TRBV5-1 and TRBJ1-1; perhaps TRBD1 as D (5 bases). The germline V and J ends were trimmed by 4 bases and 0 bases, with 13 bases remaining between them. Germline-derived CDR1 and CDR2 are SGHRS and YFSETQ. The CDR3 totals 15 residues. CDR3 in amino acids: CASSGGHTMNTEAFF. The CDR3 DNA sequence: TGCGCCAGCAGCGGCGGACATACCATGAACACTGAAGCTTTCTTT.

This chain connects TRBV13 to TRBJ2-7; D is perhaps TRBD2 (7 bases). The CDR3 sequence is 18 residues long. Trimming shortened V by 0 bases and J by 0 bases, and 18 bases separated the two germline ends. CDR1 and CDR2 (germline): PRHDT, FYEKMQ (reference sequence). CDR3 in amino acids: CASSLGVVGGHPSYEQYF. CDR3 in DNA: TGTGCCAGCAGCTTAGGGGTAGTCGGGGGGCATCCCTCCTACGAGCAGTACTTC.

V usage is TRBV28 and J usage is TRBJ2-3; perhaps TRBD1 as D (5 bases). Germline assignment: CDR1 MDHEN and CDR2 SYDVKM. The CDR3 is made up of 15 amino acids. V dropped 5 bases and J dropped 0 bases, with 12 bases sitting between them. DNA for the CDR3: TGTGCCAGCAGTAATAACAGGACAAGCACAGATACGCAGTATTTT. It yields the protein CASSNNRTSTDTQYF.

The J gene is TRBJ1-1, the V gene TRBV25-1; 10 bases are shared with TRBD1. V gave up 6 bases and J gave up 6 bases; unmatched junction bases: 4. Germline CDR1 is MGHDK and CDR2 is SYGVNS. The CDR3 totals 13 residues. The CDR3 sequence: CASRGQGYSEAFF. The CDR3, as DNA: TGTGCCAGCAGGGGACAGGGGTACTCTGAAGCTTTCTTT.